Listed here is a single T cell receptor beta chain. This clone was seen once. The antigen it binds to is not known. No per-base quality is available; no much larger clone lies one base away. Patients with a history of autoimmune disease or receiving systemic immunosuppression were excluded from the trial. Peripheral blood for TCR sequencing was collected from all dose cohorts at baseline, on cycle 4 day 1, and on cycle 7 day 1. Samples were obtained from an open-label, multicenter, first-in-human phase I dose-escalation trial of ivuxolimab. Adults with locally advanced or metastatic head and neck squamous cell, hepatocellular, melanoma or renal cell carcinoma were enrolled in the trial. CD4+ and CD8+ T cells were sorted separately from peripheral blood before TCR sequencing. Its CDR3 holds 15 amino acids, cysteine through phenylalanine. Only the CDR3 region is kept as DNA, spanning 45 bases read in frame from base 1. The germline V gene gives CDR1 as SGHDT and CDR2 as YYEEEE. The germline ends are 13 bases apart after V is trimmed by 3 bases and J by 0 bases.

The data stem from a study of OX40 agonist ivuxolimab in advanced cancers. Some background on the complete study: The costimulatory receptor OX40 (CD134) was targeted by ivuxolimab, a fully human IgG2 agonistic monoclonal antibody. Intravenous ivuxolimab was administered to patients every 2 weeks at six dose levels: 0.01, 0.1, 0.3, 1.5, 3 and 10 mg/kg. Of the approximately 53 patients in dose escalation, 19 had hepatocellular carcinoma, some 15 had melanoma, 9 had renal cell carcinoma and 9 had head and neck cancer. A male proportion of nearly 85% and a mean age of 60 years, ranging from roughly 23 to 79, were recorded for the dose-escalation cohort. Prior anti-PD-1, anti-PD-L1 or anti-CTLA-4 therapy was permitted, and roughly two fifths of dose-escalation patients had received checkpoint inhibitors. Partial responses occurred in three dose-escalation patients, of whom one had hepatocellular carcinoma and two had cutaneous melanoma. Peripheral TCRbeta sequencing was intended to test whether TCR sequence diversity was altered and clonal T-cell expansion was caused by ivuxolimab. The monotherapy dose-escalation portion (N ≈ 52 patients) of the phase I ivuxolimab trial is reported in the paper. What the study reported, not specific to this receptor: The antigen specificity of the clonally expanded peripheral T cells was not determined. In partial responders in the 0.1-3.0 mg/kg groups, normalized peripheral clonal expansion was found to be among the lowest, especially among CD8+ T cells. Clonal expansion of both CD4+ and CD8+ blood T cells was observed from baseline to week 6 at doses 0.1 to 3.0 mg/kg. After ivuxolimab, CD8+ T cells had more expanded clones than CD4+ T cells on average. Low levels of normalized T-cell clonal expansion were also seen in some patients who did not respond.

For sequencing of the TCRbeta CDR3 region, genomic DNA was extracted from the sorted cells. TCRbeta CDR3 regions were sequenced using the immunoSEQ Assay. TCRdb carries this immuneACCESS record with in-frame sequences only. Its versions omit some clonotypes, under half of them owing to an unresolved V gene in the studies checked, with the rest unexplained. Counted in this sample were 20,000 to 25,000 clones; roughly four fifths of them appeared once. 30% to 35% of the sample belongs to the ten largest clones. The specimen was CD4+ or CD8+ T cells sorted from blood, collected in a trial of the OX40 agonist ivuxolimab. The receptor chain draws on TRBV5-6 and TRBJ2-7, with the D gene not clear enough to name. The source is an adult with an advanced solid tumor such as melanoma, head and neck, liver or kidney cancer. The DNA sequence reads TGTGCCAGCAGCTCTGGGATGCCTGCCTCCTACGAGCAGTACTTC. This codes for CASSSGMPASYEQYF.